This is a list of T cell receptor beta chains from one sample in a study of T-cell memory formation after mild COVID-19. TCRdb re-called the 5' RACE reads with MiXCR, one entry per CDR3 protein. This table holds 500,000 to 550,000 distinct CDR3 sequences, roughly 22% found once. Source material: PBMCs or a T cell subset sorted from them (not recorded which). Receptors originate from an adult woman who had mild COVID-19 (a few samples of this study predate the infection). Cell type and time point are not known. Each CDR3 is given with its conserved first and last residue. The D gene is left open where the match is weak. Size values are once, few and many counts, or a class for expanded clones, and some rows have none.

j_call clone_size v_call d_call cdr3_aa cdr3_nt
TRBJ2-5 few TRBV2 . CASSENGETQYF TGTGCCAGCAGTGAAAACGGAGAGACCCAGTACTTC
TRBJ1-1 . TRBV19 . CASSMAERKAFF TGTGCCAGTAGTATGGCTGAAAGGAAAGCTTTCTTT
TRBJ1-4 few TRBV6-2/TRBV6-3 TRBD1 CASRRYTGAEKLFF TGTGCCAGCCGACGGTACACAGGGGCTGAAAAACTGTTTTTT
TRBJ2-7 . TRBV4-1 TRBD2 CASSHLGGASYEQYF TGCGCCAGCAGCCACCTCGGGGGGGCCTCCTACGAGCAGTACTTC
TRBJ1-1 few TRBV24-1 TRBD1 CATSAGGPNTEAFF TGTGCCACCAGTGCAGGGGGCCCGAACACTGAAGCTTTCTTT
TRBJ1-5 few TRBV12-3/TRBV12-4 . CASSFSDRNQPQHF TGTGCCAGCAGTTTTAGTGACAGGAATCAGCCCCAGCATTTT
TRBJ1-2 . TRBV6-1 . CASSTDSYYGYTF TGTGCCAGCAGTACGGATAGCTACTATGGCTACACCTTC
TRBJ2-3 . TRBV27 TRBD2 CASSLLGLTPDTQYF TGTGCCAGCAGTTTATTGGGACTAACCCCAGATACGCAGTATTTT
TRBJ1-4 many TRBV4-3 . CASSQNQGLNEKLFF TGCGCCAGCAGCCAGAACCAGGGGCTTAATGAAAAACTGTTTTTT
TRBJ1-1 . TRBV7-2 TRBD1 CASSSQGPGNTEAFF TGTGCCAGCAGCTCACAGGGGCCGGGGAACACTGAAGCTTTCTTT
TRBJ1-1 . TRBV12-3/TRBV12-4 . CATSEAFF TGTGCCACTTCGGAAGCTTTCTTT
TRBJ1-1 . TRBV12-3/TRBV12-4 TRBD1 CASRPGTENTEAFF TGTGCCAGCAGACCGGGGACAGAAAACACTGAAGCTTTCTTT
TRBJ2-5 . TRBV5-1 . CASSLGMWTSGEETQYF TGCGCCAGCAGCTTGGGTATGTGGACCTCAGGGGAAGAGACCCAGTACTTC
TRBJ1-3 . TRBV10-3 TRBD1 CAIRGQGPTLSGNTIYF TGTGCCATCAGGGGACAGGGGCCCACTCTCTCTGGAAACACCATATATTTT
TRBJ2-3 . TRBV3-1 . CASSQEELSTDTQYF TGTGCCAGCAGCCAAGAAGAACTGAGCACAGATACGCAGTATTTT
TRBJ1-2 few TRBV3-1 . CASNRGEGTSYGYTF TGTGCCAGCAACCGTGGGGAGGGGACGAGCTATGGCTACACCTTC
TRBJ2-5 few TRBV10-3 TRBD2 CAISESHLAEETQYF TGTGCCATCAGTGAGTCCCACCTAGCGGAGGAGACCCAGTACTTC
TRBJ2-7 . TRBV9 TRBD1 CASSDGTGPTYEQYF TGTGCCAGCAGCGACGGGACAGGTCCCACCTACGAGCAGTACTTC
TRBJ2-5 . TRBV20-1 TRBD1 CSARTGGETQYF TGCAGTGCTAGGACAGGGGGGGAGACCCAGTACTTC
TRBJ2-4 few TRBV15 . CATSRDPGSIQYF TGTGCCACCAGCAGAGATCCTGGCAGCATTCAGTACTTC
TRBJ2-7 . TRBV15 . CATSRVAGSYEQYF TGTGCCACCAGCAGAGTGGCAGGGAGTTACGAGCAGTACTTC
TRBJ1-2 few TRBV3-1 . CASSQGSEGRNGYTF TGTGCCAGCAGCCAAGGTAGCGAGGGGCGGAATGGCTACACCTTC
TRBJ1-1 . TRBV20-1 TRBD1 CSARPRTGPNTEAFF TGCAGTGCTAGGCCCCGGACAGGGCCGAACACTGAAGCTTTCTTT
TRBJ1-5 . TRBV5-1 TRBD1 CASSLDPGQGNQPQHF TGCGCCAGCAGCCTTGATCCGGGACAGGGAAATCAGCCCCAGCATTTT
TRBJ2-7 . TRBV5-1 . CASSHPGEIYEQYF TGCGCCAGCAGCCATCCGGGAGAAATATACGAGCAGTACTTC
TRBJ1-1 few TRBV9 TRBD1 CASSSGGGAWNTEAFF TGTGCCAGCAGTTCGGGAGGGGGCGCCTGGAACACTGAAGCTTTCTTT
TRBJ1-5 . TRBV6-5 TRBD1 CASSTGAYRQPQHF TGTGCCAGCAGCACAGGGGCGTACCGGCAGCCCCAGCATTTT